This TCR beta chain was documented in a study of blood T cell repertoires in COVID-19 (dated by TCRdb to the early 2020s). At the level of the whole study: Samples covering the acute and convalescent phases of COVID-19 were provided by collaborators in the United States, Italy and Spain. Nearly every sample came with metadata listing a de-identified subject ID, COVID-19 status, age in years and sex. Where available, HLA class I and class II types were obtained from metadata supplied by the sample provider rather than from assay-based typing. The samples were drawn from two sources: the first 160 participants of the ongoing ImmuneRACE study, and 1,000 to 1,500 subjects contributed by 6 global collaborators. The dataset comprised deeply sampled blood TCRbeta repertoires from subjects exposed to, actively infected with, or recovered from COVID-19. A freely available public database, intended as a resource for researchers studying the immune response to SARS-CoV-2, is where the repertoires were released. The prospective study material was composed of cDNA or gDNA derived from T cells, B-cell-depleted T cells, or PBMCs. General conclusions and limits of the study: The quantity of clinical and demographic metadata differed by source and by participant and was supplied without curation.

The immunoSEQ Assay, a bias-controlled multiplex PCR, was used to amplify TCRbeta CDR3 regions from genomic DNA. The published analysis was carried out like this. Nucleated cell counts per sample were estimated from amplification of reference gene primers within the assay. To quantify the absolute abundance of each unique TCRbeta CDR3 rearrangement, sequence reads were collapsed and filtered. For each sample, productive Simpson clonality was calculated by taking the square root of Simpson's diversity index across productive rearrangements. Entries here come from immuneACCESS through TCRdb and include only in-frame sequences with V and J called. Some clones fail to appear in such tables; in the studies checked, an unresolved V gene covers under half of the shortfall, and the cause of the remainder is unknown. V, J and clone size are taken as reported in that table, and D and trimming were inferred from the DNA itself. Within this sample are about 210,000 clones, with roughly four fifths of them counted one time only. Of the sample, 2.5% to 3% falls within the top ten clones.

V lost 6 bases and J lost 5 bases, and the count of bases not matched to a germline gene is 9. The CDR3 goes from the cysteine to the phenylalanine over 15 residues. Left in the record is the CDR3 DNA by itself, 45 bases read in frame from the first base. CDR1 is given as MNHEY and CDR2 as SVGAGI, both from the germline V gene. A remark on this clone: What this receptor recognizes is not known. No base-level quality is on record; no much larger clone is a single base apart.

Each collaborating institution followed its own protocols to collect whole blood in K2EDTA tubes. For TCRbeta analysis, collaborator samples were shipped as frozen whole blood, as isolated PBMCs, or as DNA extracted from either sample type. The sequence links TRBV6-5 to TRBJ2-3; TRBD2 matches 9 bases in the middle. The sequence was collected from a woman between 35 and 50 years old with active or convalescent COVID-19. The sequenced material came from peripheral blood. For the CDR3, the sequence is CASRRSGGPGDTQYF. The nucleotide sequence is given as TGTGCCAGCAGACGGAGCGGGGGGCCGGGAGATACGCAGTATTTT.